These T cell receptor beta chains were read from a single sample in a study of T cell responses to AZD1222 COVID-19 vaccine. Assay used: immunoSEQ multiplex PCR; TCRdb lists only in-frame clones, some missing. The data contain some 150,000 clones, more than 85% of them seen just once; the ten biggest clones take up around 0.9%. The sequencing here drew on peripheral blood, taken on day 0 of AZD1222 vaccination. The receptor source for this set is an adult in good health. Both conserved end residues are trimmed from each CDR3. The D gene is left open where the match is weak.

TRBJ1-1 | TRBD1 | TRBV12-3/TRBV12-4 | ASSLTGDTEAF
TRBJ2-5 | TRBD2 | TRBV12-3/TRBV12-4 | ASSFGGRETQY
TRBJ1-6 | NA | TRBV7-2 | ASSLAGAFTSSAPLH
TRBJ2-3 | NA | TRBV12-3/TRBV12-4 | ASSFNTDTQY
TRBJ2-7 | NA | TRBV4-3 | ASSLNWDGDYEQY
TRBJ1-1 | NA | TRBV11-2 | ASSQTENTEAF
TRBJ2-7 | NA | TRBV6-5 | ASSSRGEQY
TRBJ1-1 | TRBD1 | TRBV20-1 | STGVDTEAF
TRBJ1-4 | NA | TRBV18 | ASSPYFGYNEKLF
TRBJ1-4 | NA | TRBV10-2 | ATGVTETNEKLF